The TCR beta chain described here comes from a study of blood T cell repertoires in COVID-19. The wider study: The United States, Italy and Spain supplied acute and convalescent COVID-19 samples. The cDNA or gDNA used as material had been derived from T cells, B-cell-depleted T cells, or PBMCs.

V was clipped by 3 bases and J by 2 bases; unmatched bases: 2. Germline V gives CDR1 SQVTM, CDR2 ANQGSEA. The CDR3 sequence is 14 residues long. While infection was still active, Seattle patients were enrolled and then followed longitudinally. Source study methods: By means of reference gene primer amplification, nucleated cell counts were estimated. Measured with immunoSEQ multiplex PCR; TCRdb has only the in-frame clones, and not every one. D and trimming were read from the DNA, whereas the V and J calls and clone size are those reported in that table. The sample has 150,000 to 200,000 clones; 81% are singletons.

This sequence joins TRBV29-1 and TRBJ2-1, with 9 nucleotides matching TRBD1. The clonotype originates from a woman older than 75 with COVID-19, enrolled during active disease. Sequencing used peripheral blood. The CDR3 DNA is TGCAGCGTTGATCGGGACAGGGCCTACAATGAGCAGTTCTTC. Translating it yields CSVDRDRAYNEQFF.